Sequencing of this T cell receptor (beta chain) was carried out in a study of TIL therapy for anti-PD-1-resistant metastatic lung cancer. Study information: Most patients had lung adenocarcinoma; a handful of tumors were EGFR-mutant, two ALK-rearranged; half smoked currently or formerly. Tumors carried a median about 1.6 non-synonymous mutations per megabase.

The CDR3 totals 15 residues. CDR1 and CDR2 (germline): MNHEY, SMNVEV (reference sequence). V was shortened by 1 base and J by 4 bases, with 11 bases between the two germline ends. Regarding time point: pre-treatment sample, taken before nivolumab and TIL therapy. Stage 4 NSCLC adults joined between October 2017 and 2020. Sequencing used immunoSEQ v3. Profiling relied on immunoSEQ multiplex PCR, and the TCRdb table lists in-frame clones only, not all of them. This table holds tens of thousands of clones, 65% to 90% found once. The chain employs TRBV27 and TRBJ2-1; a possible D gene is TRBD2 (5 bases). The sequencing here drew on blood, taken at baseline. This receptor was identified in a person between 25 and 79 years old with non-small cell lung cancer. CDR3 bases: TGTGCCAGCAGTTTATGGATCTCGGGGTACAATGAGCAGTTCTTC. Its protein product is CASSLWISGYNEQFF.